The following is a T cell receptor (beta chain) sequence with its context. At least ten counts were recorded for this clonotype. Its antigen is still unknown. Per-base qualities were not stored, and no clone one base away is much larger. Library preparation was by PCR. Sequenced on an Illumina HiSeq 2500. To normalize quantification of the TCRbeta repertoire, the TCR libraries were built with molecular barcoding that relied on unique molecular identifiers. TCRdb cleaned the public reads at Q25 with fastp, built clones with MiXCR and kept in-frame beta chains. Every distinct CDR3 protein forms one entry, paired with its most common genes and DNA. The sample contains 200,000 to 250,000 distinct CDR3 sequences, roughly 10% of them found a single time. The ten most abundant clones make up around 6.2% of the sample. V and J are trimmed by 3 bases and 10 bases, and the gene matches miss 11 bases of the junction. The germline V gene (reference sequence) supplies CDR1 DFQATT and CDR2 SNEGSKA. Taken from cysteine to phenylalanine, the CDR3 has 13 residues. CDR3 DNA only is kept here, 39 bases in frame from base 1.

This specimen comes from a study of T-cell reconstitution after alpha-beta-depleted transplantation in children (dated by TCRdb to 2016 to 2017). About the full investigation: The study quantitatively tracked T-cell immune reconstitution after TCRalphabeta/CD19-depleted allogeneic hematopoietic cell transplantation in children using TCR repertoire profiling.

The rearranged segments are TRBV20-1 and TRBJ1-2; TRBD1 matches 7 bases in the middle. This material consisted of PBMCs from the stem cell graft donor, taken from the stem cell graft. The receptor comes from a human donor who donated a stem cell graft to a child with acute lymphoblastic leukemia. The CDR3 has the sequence CSASAGGAGIYTF. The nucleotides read TGCAGTGCTAGTGCAGGGGGAGCCGGGATCTACACCTTC.